A selection of T cell receptor beta chains follows, all from one sample in a study of blood T cell repertoires in COVID-19. The table came from immunoSEQ multiplex PCR; TCRdb's copy has only in-frame clones and leaves some out. This sample has about 61,000 clones, with roughly 90% found just once. Sequencing was performed on peripheral blood. These receptors were collected from a human donor in a cohort sampled during active COVID-19. Each CDR3 is given without its conserved first and last residue.

cdr3_length j_call v_call cdr3_aa
12 TRBJ2-1 TRBV10-2 ASSEGLSYNEQF
13 TRBJ1-2 TRBV7-3 ASSLTSGGNYGYT
16 TRBJ1-1 TRBV19 ASSIGSGPVRLDTEAF
11 TRBJ1-5 TRBV25-1 ASSEQGNQPQH
12 TRBJ2-5 TRBV7-2 ASSPAGTLETQY
14 TRBJ2-7 TRBV4-1 ASSPRTGRGLDEQY
10 TRBJ1-3 TRBV30 AHTPSGNTIY
13 TRBJ2-1 TRBV6-2/TRBV6-3 ASSYVAGAYNEQF
14 TRBJ2-1 TRBV7-9 ASSGGAGLTYNEQF
11 TRBJ1-2 TRBV7-8 ASSLLGAGGYT
14 TRBJ1-1 TRBV4-3 ASSQDPAGVFTEAF
14 TRBJ2-7 TRBV29-1 SVERASGGTVGEQY
12 TRBJ1-2 TRBV3-1/TRBV3-2 ASSQGGAYYGYT
12 TRBJ1-1 TRBV2 ASSVNGGRTEAF
13 TRBJ2-1 TRBV11-2 ASSLVWAGDNEQF
11 TRBJ1-3 TRBV18 ASSSGSGNTIY
12 TRBJ2-7 TRBV30 AWSRTGVSDEQY
15 TRBJ2-2 TRBV5-1 ASTLLRSSLEPGELF
11 TRBJ1-1 TRBV6-6 ASSLGGVTEAF
12 TRBJ2-1 TRBV11-2 ASTRTGLYNEQF
13 TRBJ1-3 TRBV9 ASSAGDSSGNTIY
9 TRBJ2-2 TRBV27 ASRENGELF
11 TRBJ1-5 TRBV28 ASQNRGNQPQH
13 TRBJ2-7 TRBV6-6 ASSYLGGGLYEQY
12 TRBJ2-1 TRBV28 ASSPGGRVDEQF
12 TRBJ2-7 TRBV4-3 ASPHPGLADEQY
11 TRBJ2-3 TRBV7-3 ASSLQRVDTQY
13 TRBJ1-1 TRBV19 ASSIASATSTEAF
15 TRBJ2-7 TRBV27 ASSSGLAGLNPYEQY
11 TRBJ2-5 TRBV6-6 ASSYLARETQY
13 TRBJ1-2 TRBV29-1 SVEGRTGRSIGYT
15 TRBJ1-2 TRBV28 ASHEGRGLVYRYGYT
17 TRBJ2-4 TRBV10-2 ASSESLAGGPLSKNIQY
11 TRBJ2-7 TRBV11-3 ASSWTGAYEQY
13 TRBJ2-3 TRBV28 ASSFPAGGPNTQY
14 TRBJ2-2 TRBV28 ASSFEGGTNTGELF
13 TRBJ1-2 TRBV6-5 ASSYQRGSGYGYT
15 TRBJ1-2 TRBV13 ASSTPLGGTSNYGYT
12 TRBJ2-3 TRBV27 ASSLWGPTDTQY
10 TRBJ1-2 TRBV10-1 ARGDKGYGYT
14 TRBJ1-4 TRBV27 ASSKTRVPANEKLF
14 TRBJ1-6 TRBV7-9 ASSLGATSYNSPLH
13 TRBJ2-5 TRBV11-2 ASSLVAGGQETQY
14 TRBJ2-2 TRBV7-2 ASSPLAGGYTGELF
14 TRBJ2-2 TRBV19 ASTWDSGANTGELF
12 TRBJ2-7 TRBV7-8 ASSSSSNSYEQY
12 TRBJ2-7 TRBV9 ASSARDSYYEQY
13 TRBJ1-5 TRBV5-5 ASSLEAGMDQPQH
12 TRBJ2-5 TRBV5-4 ASSELLAEETQY
12 TRBJ1-1 TRBV7-2 ASSFTTPNTEAF
12 TRBJ2-3 TRBV19 ASSPGQATDTQY
14 TRBJ2-3 TRBV27 ASNTLRFRVGDTQY
11 TRBJ1-5 TRBV7-2 ASSPRGHQPQH
13 TRBJ1-2 TRBV28 ASSETGGAAYGYT
12 TRBJ2-7 TRBV5-6 ASSLASSGTEQY